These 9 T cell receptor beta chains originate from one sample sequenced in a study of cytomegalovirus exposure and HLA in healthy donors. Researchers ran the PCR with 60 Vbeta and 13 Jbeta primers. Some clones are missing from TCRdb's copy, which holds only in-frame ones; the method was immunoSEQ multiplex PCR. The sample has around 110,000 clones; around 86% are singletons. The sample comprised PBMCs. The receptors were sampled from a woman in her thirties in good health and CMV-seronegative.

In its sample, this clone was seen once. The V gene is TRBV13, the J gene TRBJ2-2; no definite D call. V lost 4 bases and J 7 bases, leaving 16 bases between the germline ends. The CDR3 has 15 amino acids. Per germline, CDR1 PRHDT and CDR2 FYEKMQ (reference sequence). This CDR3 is CASSSRTTPGGELFF. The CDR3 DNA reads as TGTGCCAGCAGCTCCCGTACTACCCCTGGCGGGGAGCTGTTTTTT.

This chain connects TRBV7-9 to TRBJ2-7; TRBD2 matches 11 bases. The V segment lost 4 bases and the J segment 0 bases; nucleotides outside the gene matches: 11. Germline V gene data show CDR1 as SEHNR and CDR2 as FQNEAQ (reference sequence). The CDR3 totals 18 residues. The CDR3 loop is CASSSTWTSGLSSYEQYF. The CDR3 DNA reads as TGTGCCAGCAGCTCGACCTGGACTAGCGGGTTGAGCTCCTACGAGCAGTACTTC.

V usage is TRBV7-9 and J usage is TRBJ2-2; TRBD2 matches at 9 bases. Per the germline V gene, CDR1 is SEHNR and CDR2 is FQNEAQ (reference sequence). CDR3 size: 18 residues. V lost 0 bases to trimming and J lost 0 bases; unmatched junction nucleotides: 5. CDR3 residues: CASSLASGREPNTGELFF. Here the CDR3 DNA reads TGTGCCAGCAGCTTAGCTAGCGGGAGAGAGCCGAACACCGGGGAGCTGTTTTTT.

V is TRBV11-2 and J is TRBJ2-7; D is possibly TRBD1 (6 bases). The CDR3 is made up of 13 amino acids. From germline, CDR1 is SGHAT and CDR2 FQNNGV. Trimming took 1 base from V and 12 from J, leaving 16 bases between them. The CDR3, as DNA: TGTGCCAGCAGCTTAGGCGCCGGGACAAAGGCGTACTTC. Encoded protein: CASSLGAGTKAYF.

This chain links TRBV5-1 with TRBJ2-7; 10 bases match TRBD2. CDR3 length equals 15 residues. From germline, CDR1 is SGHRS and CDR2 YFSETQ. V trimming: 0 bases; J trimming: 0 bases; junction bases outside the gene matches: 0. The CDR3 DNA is TGCGCCAGCAGCTTGGGGACTAGCGGCTCCTACGAGCAGTACTTC. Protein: CASSLGTSGSYEQYF.

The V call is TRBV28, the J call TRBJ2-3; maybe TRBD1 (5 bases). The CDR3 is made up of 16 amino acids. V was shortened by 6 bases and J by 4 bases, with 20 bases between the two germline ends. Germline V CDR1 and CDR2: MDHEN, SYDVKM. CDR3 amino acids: CASSITSGSGADTQYF. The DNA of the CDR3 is TGTGCCAGCAGCATTACCTCAGGGTCTGGGGCAGATACGCAGTATTTT.

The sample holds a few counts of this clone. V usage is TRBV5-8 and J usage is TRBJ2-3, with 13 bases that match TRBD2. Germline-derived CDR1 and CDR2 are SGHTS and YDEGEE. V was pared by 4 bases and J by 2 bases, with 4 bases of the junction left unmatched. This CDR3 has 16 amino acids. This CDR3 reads CASSEGLAGITDTQYF. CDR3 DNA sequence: TGTGCCAGCAGCGAGGGACTAGCGGGAATCACAGATACGCAGTATTTT.

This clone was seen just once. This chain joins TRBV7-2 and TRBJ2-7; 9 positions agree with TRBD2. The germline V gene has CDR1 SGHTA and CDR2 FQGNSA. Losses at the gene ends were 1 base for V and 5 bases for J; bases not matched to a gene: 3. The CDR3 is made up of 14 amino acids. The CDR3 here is CASSLDRLADEQYF. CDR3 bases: TGTGCCAGCAGCTTAGACCGACTAGCGGACGAGCAGTACTTC. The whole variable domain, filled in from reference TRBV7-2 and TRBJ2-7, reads GAGVSQSPSNKVTEKGKDVELRCDPISGHTALYWYRQSLGQGLEFLIYFQGNSAPDKSGLPSDRFSAERTGGSVSTLTIQRTQQEDSAVYLCASSLDRLADEQYFGPGTRLTVT.

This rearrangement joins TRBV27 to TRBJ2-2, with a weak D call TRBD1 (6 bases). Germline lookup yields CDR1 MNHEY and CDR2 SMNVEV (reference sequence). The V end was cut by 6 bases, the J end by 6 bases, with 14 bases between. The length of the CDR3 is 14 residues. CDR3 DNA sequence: TGTGCCAGCAGCCGAGATGACAGGTCCGGGGAGCTGTTTTTT. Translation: CASSRDDRSGELFF.